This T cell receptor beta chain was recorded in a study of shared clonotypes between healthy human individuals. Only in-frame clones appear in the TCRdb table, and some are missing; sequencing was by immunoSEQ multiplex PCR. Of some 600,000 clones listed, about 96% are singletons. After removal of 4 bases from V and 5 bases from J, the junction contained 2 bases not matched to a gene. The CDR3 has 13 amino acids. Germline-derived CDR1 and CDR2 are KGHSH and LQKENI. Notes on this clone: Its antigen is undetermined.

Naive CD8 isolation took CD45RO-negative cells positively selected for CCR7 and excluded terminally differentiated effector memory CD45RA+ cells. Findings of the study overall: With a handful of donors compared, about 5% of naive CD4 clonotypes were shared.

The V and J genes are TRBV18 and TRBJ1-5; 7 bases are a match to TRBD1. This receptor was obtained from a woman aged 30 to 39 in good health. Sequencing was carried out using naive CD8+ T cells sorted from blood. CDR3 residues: CASSQGGDQPQHF. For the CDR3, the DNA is TGTGCCAGCTCACAAGGGGGCGATCAGCCCCAGCATTTT. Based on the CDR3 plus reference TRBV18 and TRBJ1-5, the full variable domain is NAGVMQNPRHLVRRRGQEARLRCSPMKGHSHVYWYRQLPEEGLKFMVYLQKENIIDESGMPKERFSAEFPKEGPSILRIQQVVRGDSAAYFCASSQGGDQPQHFGDGTRLSIL.